A selection of T cell receptor beta chains follows, all from one sample in a study of Tregs in tolerant kidney transplant recipients. This table comes from immunoSEQ multiplex PCR, and its TCRdb copy is limited to in-frame clones, with some not included. The table records 100,000 to 120,000 clones, 85% to 90% of them present only once. Specimen: CD4+ T cells from blood, collected before the transplant. The receptors here all came from a human donor who received a combined kidney and bone marrow transplant. CDR3s include the opening cysteine and the closing phenylalanine or tryptophan. The D gene is left open where the match is weak. The size field is filled for only some rows; it gives once, few, many or a size class.

>TRBV27|.|TRBD1|TRBJ2-2|17
CASTFQGGTGFSGELFF
TGTGCCAGCACCTTCCAGGGGGGGACAGGGTTTTCCGGGGAGCTGTTTTTT
>TRBV9|.|.|TRBJ1-3|16
CASSPRREFFGNTIYF
TGTGCCAGCAGCCCCCGCAGGGAATTCTTTGGAAACACCATATATTTT
>TRBV6-5|.|TRBD2|TRBJ2-3|16
CASSYAVAGRTDTQYF
TGTGCCAGCAGTTATGCGGTAGCGGGACGCACAGATACGCAGTATTTT
>TRBV5-1|.|.|TRBJ2-5|12
CASSDGKETQYF
TGCGCCAGCAGCGACGGGAAAGAGACCCAGTACTTC
>TRBV2|.|.|TRBJ1-2|12
CASSSTGYGYTF
TGTGCCAGCAGTTCGACAGGCTATGGCTACACCTTC
>TRBV5-1|once|.|TRBJ2-1|14
CASSFSTRHNEQFF
TGCGCCAGCAGCTTTTCGACACGACACAATGAGCAGTTCTTC
>TRBV6-6|.|.|TRBJ1-2|16
CASSYSGGARTYGYTF
TGTGCCAGCAGTTACTCAGGGGGAGCAAGGACTTATGGCTACACCTTC
>TRBV27|.|TRBD2|TRBJ2-3|14
CATRTSGITDTQYF
TGTGCCACCAGAACTAGCGGCATCACAGATACGCAGTATTTT
>TRBV18|.|TRBD1|TRBJ1-1|17
CASSPRGGGLVNTEAFF
TGTGCCAGCTCACCAAGAGGGGGCGGTTTGGTGAACACTGAAGCTTTCTTT
>TRBV14|.|TRBD2|TRBJ2-7|16
CASSLKILAGAYEQYF
TGTGCCAGCAGCCTAAAGATACTAGCGGGGGCCTACGAGCAGTACTTC
>TRBV2|.|.|TRBJ2-1|15
CASTDRGTTEGKQFF
TGTGCCAGCACGGATAGGGGGACTACTGAGGGAAAGCAGTTCTTC
>TRBV7-2|.|.|TRBJ2-1|15
CASSQRVSSYNEQFF
TGTGCCAGCAGCCAACGGGTTAGCTCCTACAATGAGCAGTTCTTC
>TRBV6-1|once|TRBD2|TRBJ2-5|15
CASRGLAGEQETQYF
TGTGCCAGCAGGGGACTAGCGGGAGAGCAAGAGACCCAGTACTTC
>TRBV5-1|.|.|TRBJ2-3|15
CASSTVVANTDTQYF
TGCGCCAGCAGCACAGTGGTAGCGAACACAGATACGCAGTATTTT
>TRBV9|.|TRBD2|TRBJ2-2|17
CASSVGAGGPDPGELFF
TGTGCCAGCAGCGTAGGAGCGGGAGGGCCAGATCCCGGGGAGCTGTTTTTT
>TRBV7-9|.|.|TRBJ2-7|12
CASSPAGEEQYF
TGTGCCAGCAGCCCCGCAGGGGAGGAGCAGTACTTC